Listed below are T cell receptor beta chains from one sample, sequenced in a study of T cells after yellow fever vaccination. A single record per CDR3 protein comes from TCRdb applying MiXCR to the 5' RACE reads. This sample has about 210,000 distinct CDR3 sequences, with approximately 6.8% found just once. The specimen was CD4+ T cells sorted from PBMCs, collected on the day of the yellow fever booster vaccination. All receptors come from a man aged 30-40 years who received the YFV17D yellow fever vaccine. CDR3s include the opening cysteine and the closing phenylalanine or tryptophan. The D gene is left open where the match is weak. The size entry is marked missing in some rows and otherwise reads once, few, many or a size class.

D: .; size: .; J: TRBJ2-1; V: TRBV7-9; DNA: TGTGCCAGCAGCAACTACCGGGACAATGAGCAGTTCTTC; CDR3: CASSNYRDNEQFF
D: .; size: many; J: TRBJ2-7; V: TRBV7-3; DNA: TGTGCCAGCAGCTTAATGGGTAGAACAGGGGAGCAGTACTTC; CDR3: CASSLMGRTGEQYF
D: .; size: .; J: TRBJ2-6; V: TRBV19; DNA: TGTGCCAGTATGTTGATGGGGGCCAACGTCCTGACTTTC; CDR3: CASMLMGANVLTF
D: .; size: few; J: TRBJ2-1; V: TRBV5-4; DNA: TGTGCCAGCAGTATGGACGCCAACTCCTACAATGAGCAGTTCTTC; CDR3: CASSMDANSYNEQFF
D: TRBD2; size: .; J: TRBJ2-7; V: TRBV11-2; DNA: TGTGCCAGCAGCCCCGGGGGGGTCCTAGGAGAGCAGTACTTC; CDR3: CASSPGGVLGEQYF
D: TRBD1; size: many; J: TRBJ2-5; V: TRBV7-2; DNA: TGTGCCAGCAACCAGGGACAGGGAAAGATACAGACCCAGTACTTC; CDR3: CASNQGQGKIQTQYF
D: .; size: many; J: TRBJ2-7; V: TRBV30; DNA: TGTGCCTGGAGTGTACGCCGACTAATCCACGAGCAGTACTTC; CDR3: CAWSVRRLIHEQYF
D: TRBD2; size: many; J: TRBJ2-1; V: TRBV7-6; DNA: TGTGCCAGCAGCTTTTTAGCGGGGCTCAACAATGAGCAGTTCTTC; CDR3: CASSFLAGLNNEQFF
D: TRBD2; size: few; J: TRBJ2-1; V: TRBV14; DNA: TGTGCCAGCAGCCACGTGAGCGGGAGGCACAATGAGCAGTTCTTC; CDR3: CASSHVSGRHNEQFF
D: .; size: .; J: TRBJ1-1; V: TRBV27; DNA: TGTGCCAGCAGTTTGAGGCGGGCGCCTGAAGCTTTCTTT; CDR3: CASSLRRAPEAFF
D: TRBD2; size: few; J: TRBJ2-1; V: TRBV25-1; DNA: TGTGCCAGCAGTTCAATAGCGGGAGTTTACAATGAGCAGTTCTTC; CDR3: CASSSIAGVYNEQFF